The clone carrying this T cell receptor beta chain was observed at least ten times. Its target is not known. This sample stems from a study of response to subunit inactivated influenza vaccine. Study-level results: After each seasonal influenza vaccination, few new T cells are recruited, the authors suggested.

From the RT-PCR reads, TCRdb called clonotypes with MiXCR, one entry per CDR3 protein. The data contain fewer than 650,000 distinct CDR3 sequences, 10% to 15% of them singletons. The V segment lost 4 bases and the J segment 9 bases; nucleotides outside the gene matches: 10. Looked up from germline, CDR1 is SQVTM and CDR2 is ANQGSEA. CDR3 length: 14 residues. The chain joins TRBV29-1 to TRBJ2-1; TRBD1 matches 9 bases. Sequencing used PBMCs from blood, obtained roughly 48 days after vaccination. This receptor was obtained from a man aged 50-60 years who received an inactivated influenza vaccine. CDR3 in DNA: TGCAGCGTTGTCCGGACAGGGGTCACCGGTGAGCAGTTCTTC. It yields the protein CSVVRTGVTGEQFF.